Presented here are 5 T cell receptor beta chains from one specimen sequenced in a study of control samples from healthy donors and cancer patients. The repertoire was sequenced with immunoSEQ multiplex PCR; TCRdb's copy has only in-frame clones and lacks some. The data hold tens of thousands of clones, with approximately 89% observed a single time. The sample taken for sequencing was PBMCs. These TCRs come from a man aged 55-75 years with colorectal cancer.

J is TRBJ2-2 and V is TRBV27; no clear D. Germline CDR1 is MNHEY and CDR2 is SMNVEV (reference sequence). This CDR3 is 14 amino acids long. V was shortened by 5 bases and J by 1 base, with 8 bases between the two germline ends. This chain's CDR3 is CASSAGLNTGELFF. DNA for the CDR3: TGTGCCAGCAGTGCTGGCCTGAACACCGGGGAGCTGTTTTTT.

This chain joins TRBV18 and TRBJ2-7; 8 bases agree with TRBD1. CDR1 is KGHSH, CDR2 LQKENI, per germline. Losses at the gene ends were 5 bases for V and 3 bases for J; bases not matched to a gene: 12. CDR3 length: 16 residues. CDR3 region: CASSLYRRGQGYEQYF. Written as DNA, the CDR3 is TGTGCCAGCTCATTGTACCGTCGAGGACAGGGCTACGAGCAGTACTTC.

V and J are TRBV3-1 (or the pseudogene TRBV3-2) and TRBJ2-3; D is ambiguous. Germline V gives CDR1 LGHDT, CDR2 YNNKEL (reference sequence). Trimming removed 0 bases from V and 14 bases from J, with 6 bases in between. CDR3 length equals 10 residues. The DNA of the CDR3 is TGTGCCAGCAGCCAAGATGTACTGTATTTT. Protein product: CASSQDVLYF.

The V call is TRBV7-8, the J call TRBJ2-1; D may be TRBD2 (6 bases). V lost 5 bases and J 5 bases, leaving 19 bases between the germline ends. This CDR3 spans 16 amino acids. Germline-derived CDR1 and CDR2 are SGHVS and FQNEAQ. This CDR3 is CASSHRDLPTHNEQFF. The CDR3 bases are TGTGCCAGCAGCCACCGGGACTTGCCTACCCACAATGAGCAGTTCTTC.

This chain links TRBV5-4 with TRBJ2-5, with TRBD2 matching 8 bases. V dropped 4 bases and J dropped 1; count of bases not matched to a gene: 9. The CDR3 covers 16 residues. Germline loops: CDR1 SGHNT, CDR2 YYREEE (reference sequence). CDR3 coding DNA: TGTGCCAGCAGCCAGACGGGGGGGCCTCTCCAAGAGACCCAGTACTTC. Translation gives CASSQTGGPLQETQYF.